This TCR beta chain was sequenced during a study of Ad26.COV2.S vaccination and SARS-CoV-2 variants. Of note for this clone: Its specificity is not known.

The germline V and J ends were trimmed by 3 bases and 1 base, with 27 bases remaining between them. This CDR3 is built from 20 residues. Study-wide findings and caveats: Spike-specific TCR breadth was greater in vaccine than placebo recipients. Assessments of TCR breadth and depth may have underestimated the total T cell responses. Substantial response breadth was reportedly seen for spike-specific CD8+ and CD4+ T cells after vaccination. Comparability of non-spike TCR breadth was observed across vaccine and placebo recipients.

Treatment specified: some 20 received Ad26.COV2.S at low or high dose, single or two shots; a few received placebo; per-sample allocation not given. The investigators took samples on day 63 after the first vaccine or placebo injection. Only in-frame clones appear in the TCRdb table, and some are missing; sequencing was by immunoSEQ multiplex PCR. The sample shows about 460,000 clones, roughly nine tenths of them seen only once. The source of this sequence is a person between 18 and 65 years old who received the Ad26.COV2.S COVID-19 vaccine or a placebo. Here the sequenced sample was peripheral blood, taken in a trial of Ad26.COV2.S vaccine versus placebo. The chain employs TRBV23-1 and TRBJ1-1, with D tentatively TRBD1 (5 bases). TRBV23-1 is an ORF for which the function is uncertain. CDR3 DNA sequence: TGCGCCAGCAGTCATACGAGGGGTCGCCAACCTTCGTACCCGAACACTGAAGCTTTCTTT. This gives the protein CASSHTRGRQPSYPNTEAFF.